One sample yielded the 8 T cell receptor beta chains listed below, sequenced in a study of T cells in women clearing cervical HPV infection. TCRdb keeps only in-frame clones here, not all; method: immunoSEQ multiplex PCR. The repertoire table contains over 10,000 clones. The source material was blood buffy coat. The receptors originated from a woman between 18 and 70 years old with a cervical HPV16 infection that either progressed to CIN3+ or cleared (not recorded which).

As to this clone: The CDR3 end falls 3 residues outside the read, so it is completed with the germline J gene. The V gene is TRBV7-2, the J gene TRBJ2-1; 11 nucleotides line up with TRBD2. Germline V gives CDR1 SGHTA, CDR2 FQGNSA. The CDR3 consists of 15 residues. Trimming took 2 bases from V and 6 from J; bases not matched to a gene: 3. The sequenced CDR3 bases are TGTGCCAGCAGCTTACTGCTAGCGGGGGGCAATGAG. This translates into CASSLLLAGGNE. The CDR3 in its entirety is CASSLLLAGGNEQFF.

For this clone: From the germline J gene comes the end of the CDR3, since the read stops 3 residues before it. V is TRBV20-1 and J is TRBJ2-5, with 9 bases identical to TRBD2. The CDR3 has 15 residues. Looked up from germline, CDR1 is DFQATT and CDR2 is SNEGSKA (reference sequence). After removal of 8 bases from V and 4 bases from J, the junction contained 14 bases not matched to a gene. The CDR3: CSSPLERGDGETQYF. Partial CDR3 DNA: TGCAGTTCCCCTCTGGAGCGGGGGGACGGAGAGACC.

Details on this clone: The read stops 3 residues short of the end of the CDR3; the missing end is completed from the germline J gene. The V gene is TRBV20-1, the J gene TRBJ1-2, with TRBD1 matching over 7 bases. CDR3 length: 13 amino acids. Trimming at V came to 3 bases and at J to 5 bases, leaving 6 bases not matched to a gene. Germline CDR1 DFQATT, CDR2 SNEGSKA (reference sequence). CDR3 DNA, as far as it was read: TGCAGTGCTAGGGCCGACAGGGAGTATGGC. Its protein is CSARADREYG. The complete CDR3 reads CSARADREYGYTF.

As for this clone: The CDR3 end is not reached by the read, which stops 3 residues before it; the germline J gene fills it in. V usage is TRBV7-8 and J usage is TRBJ2-2; 7 nucleotides match TRBD1. In germline, CDR1 is SGHVS, CDR2 FQNEAQ. CDR3 size: 13 residues. CDR3 sequence: CATSTGSFEKLFF. Incomplete CDR3 DNA: TGTGCCACCTCGACAGGGAGTTTTGAAAAG.

Notes on this clone: The read terminates 3 residues before the CDR3 end, so the remaining end is supplied by the germline J gene. J is TRBJ1-1 and V is TRBV20-1, with 8 bases fitting TRBD1. This CDR3 has 14 residues. CDR1 is DFQATT, CDR2 SNEGSKA, per germline (reference sequence). The trim removed 4 bases at V and 3 bases at J, leaving 7 bases unmatched. The sequenced CDR3 bases are TGCAGTGCTACTCCGGGACAGGCTCACACTGAA. It codes for CSATPGQAHTE. The whole CDR3 protein reads CSATPGQAHTEAFF.

Concerning this clone: Read sequence stops 3 residues before the CDR3 end, and the germline J gene provides the missing end. The chain employs TRBV7-2 and TRBJ2-2; tentative D call: TRBD2 (6 bases). CDR3 length: 14 residues. Germline V gives CDR1 SGHTA, CDR2 FQGNSA. The CDR3 DNA, read in part, is TGTGCCAGCAGCTTAACCCTAGGGACTCAAAAG. This translates into CASSLTLGTQK. The CDR3 in full is CASSLTLGTQKLFF.

Concerning this clone itself: The read falls 3 residues short of the CDR3 end, and the missing part is taken from the germline J gene. The V call is TRBV2, the J call TRBJ1-2; 7 nucleotides line up with TRBD1. Per the germline V gene, CDR1 is SNHLY and CDR2 is FYNNEI. J was trimmed by 6 bases and V by 8 bases; bases with no gene match: 6. The CDR3 totals 12 residues. The CDR3 spells CASFRDRNGYTF. The sequenced CDR3 bases are TGTGCCAGCTTTCGGGACAGAAATGGC.

About this clone itself: The read terminates 3 residues before the CDR3 end, so the remaining end is supplied by the germline J gene. This chain connects TRBV7-9 to TRBJ2-3; TRBD2 matches 9 bases. The CDR3 is 15 residues long. Looked up from germline, CDR1 is SEHNR and CDR2 is FQNEAQ (reference sequence). Trimming cost V 8 bases and J 0 bases; bases outside gene matches: 6. The chain's CDR3 is CASGAGGPSTDTQYF. The part of the CDR3 DNA that was read is TGTGCCAGCGGGGCGGGGGGGCCTAGCACAGATACG.